The T cell receptor beta chain described here comes from a study of blood T cell repertoires in COVID-19. Whole-study context: The cDNA or gDNA used as material had been derived from T cells, B-cell-depleted T cells, or PBMCs.

In the authors' workflow: How many nucleated cells were present was estimated from reference gene primer amplification. Method: immunoSEQ multiplex PCR; TCRdb's copy keeps in-frame clones and lacks some. That table is the source of V, J and clone size, and D and trimming were worked out from the DNA. The sample lists more than 40,000 clones; 85% to 90% were seen once. Germline values: CDR1 SGHNT, CDR2 YYREEE (reference sequence). Trimming took 0 bases from V and 7 from J; bases not matched to a gene: 12. The length of the CDR3 is 17 residues. The genes are TRBV5-4 and TRBJ2-2; TRBD2 matches 7 bases. This sequence originates from a man in his fifties with active COVID-19. The specimen sequenced was peripheral blood. This CDR3 reads CASSLETGRRVIGELFF. The CDR3 nucleotides read TGTGCCAGCAGCTTGGAAACCGGGAGGAGGGTTATCGGGGAGCTGTTTTTT.